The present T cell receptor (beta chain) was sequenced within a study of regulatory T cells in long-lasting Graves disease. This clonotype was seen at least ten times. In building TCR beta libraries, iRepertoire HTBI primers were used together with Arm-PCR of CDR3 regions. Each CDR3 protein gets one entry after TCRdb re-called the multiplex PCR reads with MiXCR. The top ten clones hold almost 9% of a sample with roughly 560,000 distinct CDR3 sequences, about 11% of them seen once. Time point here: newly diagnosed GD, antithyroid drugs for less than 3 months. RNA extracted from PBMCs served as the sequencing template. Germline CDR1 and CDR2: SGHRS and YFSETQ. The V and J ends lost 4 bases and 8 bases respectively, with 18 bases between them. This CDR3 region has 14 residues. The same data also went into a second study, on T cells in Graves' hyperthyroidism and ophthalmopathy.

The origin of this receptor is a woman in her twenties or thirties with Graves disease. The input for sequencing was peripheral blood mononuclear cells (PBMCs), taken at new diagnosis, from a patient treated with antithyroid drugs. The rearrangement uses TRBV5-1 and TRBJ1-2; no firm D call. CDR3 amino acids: CASSPVTGMRGYTF. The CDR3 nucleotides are TGCGCCAGCAGCCCCGTCACGGGGATGAGGGGCTACACCTTC. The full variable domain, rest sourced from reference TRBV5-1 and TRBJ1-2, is KAGVTQTPRYLIKTRGQQVTLSCSPISGHRSVSWYQQTPGQGLQFLFEYFSETQRNKGNFPGRFSGRQFSNSRSEMNVSTLELGDSALYLCASSPVTGMRGYTFGSGTRLTVV.